The 5 T cell receptor beta chains presented below share a single source sample, sequenced in a study of cytomegalovirus exposure and HLA in healthy donors. Use of 60 Vbeta and 13 Jbeta primers characterized the PCR. Profiled with immunoSEQ multiplex PCR; TCRdb holds only in-frame clones, not every one. Among about 100,000 clones listed, roughly 75% were seen once. The sample consisted of PBMCs. The receptors shown here come from a woman between 55 and 75 years old in good health and CMV-seronegative.

V and J are TRBV4-3 and TRBJ1-2; D is perhaps TRBD1 (5 bases). Trimming pared 4 bases from V and 3 bases from J, leaving 18 bases between. This CDR3 comprises 16 residues. Germline V gene data show CDR1 as LGHNA and CDR2 as YSLEER. The CDR3 DNA follows: TGCGCCAGCAGCCGTGACCTGCAGGGTAGAGACTATGGCTACACCTTC. It specifies CASSRDLQGRDYGYTF.

CDR3 sequence (DNA): TGTGCCAGCAGTGTGGGGACTTATAATTCACCCCTCCACTTT. Residues: CASSVGTYNSPLHF. This rearrangement joins TRBV6-1 to TRBJ1-6; a weak D match, TRBD1 (5 bases). Germline loops: CDR1 MNHNS, CDR2 SASEGT. The CDR3 is made up of 14 amino acids. V shed 4 bases and J shed 4 bases, with 8 bases lying between them.

V is TRBV6-5 and J is TRBJ1-5; a possible D gene is TRBD1 (5 bases). The germline V and J ends were trimmed by 4 bases and 7 bases, with 20 bases remaining between them. Germline lookup yields CDR1 MNHEY and CDR2 SVGAGI. The CDR3 loop spans 16 amino acids. CDR3 loop: CASSSQMTGGFQPQHF. Here the CDR3 DNA reads TGTGCCAGCAGTTCCCAGATGACGGGGGGGTTCCAGCCCCAGCATTTT.

This chain connects TRBV5-1 to TRBJ2-7, with TRBD2 matching 9 bases. The V and J ends lost 0 bases and 6 bases, in that order; junction bases with no gene match: 4. Germline V gives CDR1 SGHRS, CDR2 YFSETQ. The CDR3 totals 14 residues. CDR3 bases: TGCGCCAGCAGCTTGGTAGCGGGAGCGGGCGAGCAGTACTTC. This gives the protein CASSLVAGAGEQYF.

The genes are TRBV12-5 and TRBJ1-5; D possibly corresponds to TRBD1 (6 bases). Germline V gene lookup returns CDR1 LGHNT and CDR2 FRNRAP. The V end was cut by 3 bases, the J end by 2 bases, with 11 bases between. The CDR3 loop spans 15 amino acids. The CDR3 DNA is TGTGCTAGTGGTTTATCCAGGGGAGGCAATCAGCCCCAGCATTTT. Protein product: CASGLSRGGNQPQHF.